The 18 T cell receptor beta chains reported below all come from one sample, sequenced in a study of CD8+CD57+ T cells in acquired aplastic anemia. Study observations and caveats: Both total CD4+ and CD8+ pools in patients were more diverse than CD8+CD57+ cells.

According to the study, genomic DNA was the template for TCR beta VDJ and CDR3 profiling. TCRdb ran MiXCR on the reads and lists one entry per CDR3 protein. The data contain 15,000 to 20,000 distinct CDR3 sequences, roughly two fifths of them seen just once; the ten biggest clones take up about 86%. The patients chosen for sequencing had shown expansion of CD8+CD57+ cells (detected by flow cytometry). No antigen has been assigned to these receptors. The sequencing sample was made of CD8+CD57+ T cells sorted from PBMCs. As for subset: bead-enriched CD8+CD57+ effector memory T cells from SAA patients. These receptors all come from a human donor with aplastic anemia.

The chain carries TRBV5-1 and TRBJ2-5, with 12 nucleotides matching TRBD2. Germline CDR1 SGHRS, CDR2 YFSETQ. The CDR3 is made up of 18 amino acids. The ends lost 2 bases at V and 4 bases at J; junction bases unmatched: 12. The DNA for the CDR3 is TGCGCCAGCAGCTTATCCCTACTAGCGGGGGGTCCAAGAGAGACCCAGTACTTC. Translation: CASSLSLLAGGPRETQYF.

About this clonotype: The CDR3 carries no conserved terminal phenylalanine or tryptophan, so it likely arises from a read error. The chain is built from TRBV19 and TRBJ1-2, with D hard to call. Per the germline V gene, CDR1 is LNHDA and CDR2 is SQIVND (reference sequence). The CDR3 is 12 amino acids. V dropped 5 bases and J dropped 4 bases, with 8 bases sitting between them. CDR3 in amino acids: CASSFRSYGYTL. CDR3 nucleotides: TGTGCCAGTAGTTTTAGATCCTATGGCTACACCCTC.

DNA for the CDR3: TGCGCCAGCAGCCCCGGGACCCTCTATGGCTACACCTTC. Protein sequence: CASSPGTLYGYTF. The chain is built from TRBV10-1 and TRBJ1-2; a weak D match, TRBD1 (5 bases). V was trimmed by 6 bases and J by 4 bases, leaving 12 bases between them. Per germline, CDR1 WNHNN and CDR2 SYGVQD (reference sequence). The CDR3 covers 13 residues.

This clonotype was seen more than once but under ten times. The chain employs TRBV5-6 and TRBJ2-1; TRBD2 agrees at 7 bases. This CDR3 has 15 residues. The germline gives CDR1 SGHDT, CDR2 YYEEEE. The V gene end was trimmed by 1 base and the J gene end by 6 bases; junction bases not matched to a gene: 7. CDR3 nucleotide sequence: TGTGCCAGCAGCTTGTCACCGGGAGGAGGCAATGAGCAGTTCTTC. It codes for CASSLSPGGGNEQFF.

This clonotype was observed a few times. The chain carries TRBV29-1 and TRBJ2-7; TRBD1 matches 7 bases. Germline V gene data show CDR1 as SQVTM and CDR2 as ANQGSEA. Germline trimming cut 7 bases from V and 6 bases from J; bases unmatched to any gene: 12. The CDR3 is 13 amino acids. CDR3 region: CSAQTGMRGEQYF. The CDR3 DNA reads TGCAGCGCCCAGACAGGGATGAGAGGCGAGCAGTACTTC.

The chain combines TRBV6-1 with TRBJ1-5, with D possibly TRBD1 on 5 matching bases. In germline, CDR1 is MNHNS, CDR2 SASEGT. V lost 4 bases and J lost 4, with 11 bases in between. The CDR3 runs 14 residues. CDR3 bases: TGTGCCAGCAGTGGGGGGACGGATAATCAGCCCCAGCATTTT. It yields the protein CASSGGTDNQPQHF.

In its sample, this clonotype was seen once. The V gene is TRBV12-3 or TRBV12-4, the J gene TRBJ1-6, with 7 bases fitting TRBD1. This CDR3 is 19 amino acids long. The V and J ends lost 7 bases and 1 base, in that order; junction bases with no gene match: 16. DNA of the CDR3: TGTGCCAGCAAAGGGGGCCGGACCGGGGAGCTGTCCTATAATTCACCCCTCCACTTT. This codes for CASKGGRTGELSYNSPLHF.

This chain connects TRBV11-2 to TRBJ2-3; TRBD1 matches 8 bases. CDR3 length: 15 residues. Looked up from germline, CDR1 is SGHAT and CDR2 is FQNNGV. V gave up 4 bases and J gave up 3 bases; unmatched junction bases: 6. The CDR3 coding sequence is TGTGCCAGCAGCTGGCGGACAGGGCAAACAGATACGCAGTATTTT. It specifies CASSWRTGQTDTQYF.

This clonotype was detected many times. V and J are TRBV7-2 and TRBJ1-2, with D hard to call. V lost 1 base and J 2 bases, leaving 5 bases between the germline ends. The CDR3 has 13 amino acids. Per germline, CDR1 SGHTA and CDR2 FQGNSA. The CDR3 reads CASSLEANYGYTF. The CDR3 DNA reads as TGTGCCAGCAGCTTAGAGGCGAACTATGGCTACACCTTC. Complete variable domain (other parts from reference TRBV7-2 and TRBJ1-2): GAGVSQSPSNKVTEKGKDVELRCDPISGHTALYWYRQSLGQGLEFLIYFQGNSAPDKSGLPSDRFSAERTGGSVSTLTIQRTQQEDSAVYLCASSLEANYGYTFGSGTRLTVV.

This clonotype appeared a single time. The chain links TRBV6-6 to TRBJ2-5, with D possibly being TRBD2 (6 bases). Germline V lookup: CDR1 MNHNY, CDR2 SVGAGI (reference sequence). The V end lost 11 bases, the J end lost 5 bases, and 12 bases lay between the germline ends. The CDR3 sequence is 11 residues long. The CDR3 DNA follows: TGTGCCGGAGGGGTTGGGGAGACCCAGTACTTC. Protein: CAGGVGETQYF.

The gene calls are TRBV7-6 and TRBJ2-7, with D uncertain. Germline V CDR1 and CDR2: SGHVS, FNYEAQ. This CDR3 is 13 amino acids long. V was trimmed by 5 bases and J by 6 bases, leaving 14 bases between them. CDR3 region: CASSTDEVGEQYF. CDR3 coding DNA: TGTGCCAGCAGCACGGACGAGGTAGGCGAGCAGTACTTC.

The chain uses TRBV9 and TRBJ2-1, with TRBD1 matching 8 bases. Trimming cost V 2 bases and J 2 bases; bases outside gene matches: 3. The CDR3 runs 15 residues. Germline V gives CDR1 SGDLS, CDR2 YYNGEE. The CDR3 DNA sequence: TGTGCCAGCAGCGTTTGGGACAGGACCTACAATGAGCAGTTCTTC. It specifies CASSVWDRTYNEQFF.

This chain uses TRBV7-9 with TRBJ1-2; the match to TRBD1 covers 8 bases. Germline CDR1 SEHNR, CDR2 FQNEAQ (reference sequence). This CDR3 has 13 residues. V trimming: 6 bases; J trimming: 3 bases; junction bases outside the gene matches: 3. This chain's CDR3 is CASSLTGDYGYTF. CDR3 coding DNA: TGTGCCAGCAGTTTGACAGGGGACTATGGCTACACCTTC.

This clonotype showed up many times. This chain joins TRBV15 and TRBJ2-1; D gene ambiguous. Germline V gene lookup returns CDR1 LNHNV and CDR2 YYDKDF (reference sequence). V was shortened by 3 bases and J by 6 bases, with 18 bases between the two germline ends. CDR3 length: 16 residues. The CDR3 coding sequence is TGTGCCACCAGCAGCAACGACTTATCCGACACCAATGAGCAGTTCTTC. Translated, it gives CATSSNDLSDTNEQFF.

This clonotype came up a few times. The rearrangement joins TRBV6-1 to TRBJ1-5; D ambiguous. The CDR3 runs 13 residues. Trimming removed 4 bases from V and 5 bases from J, with 9 bases in between. Germline lookup yields CDR1 MNHNS and CDR2 SASEGT. The CDR3 here is CASSVGRDQPQHF. CDR3 nucleotides: TGTGCCAGCAGTGTCGGACGGGATCAGCCCCAGCATTTT.

This clonotype was counted at least ten times. The chain couples TRBV9 to TRBJ2-1; TRBD2 aligns across 8 bases. The CDR3 has 16 residues. Germline assignment: CDR1 SGDLS and CDR2 YYNGEE. The V and J ends lost 3 bases and 3 bases, in that order; junction bases with no gene match: 8. The CDR3 region has the DNA TGTGCCAGCAGCGCACTCGGGGGGGCGGGCTACAATGAGCAGTTCTTC. Translation: CASSALGGAGYNEQFF.

CDR3 nucleotide sequence: TGTGCCAGCAGCCATCGATTCGGCGACTACGAGCAGTACTTC. This sequence encodes CASSHRFGDYEQYF. The rearrangement links TRBV4-2 to TRBJ2-7, with unresolved D. The germline V gene encodes CDR1 LGHNA and CDR2 YNFKEQ. Between the trimmed V and J ends, which lost 3 bases and 3 bases, there was a span of 12 bases. CDR3 size: 14 residues.

This clonotype came up once. Written as DNA, the CDR3 is TGCGCCAGCAGCCAGGGGGGTGGTAGGGCCGATGAAGCTTTCTTT. Residues: CASSQGGGRADEAFF. The rearrangement joins TRBV4-3 to TRBJ1-1, with D possibly TRBD1 on 5 matching bases. Looked up from germline, CDR1 is LGHNA and CDR2 is YSLEER. V was cut by 3 bases and J by 7 bases, with 18 bases left in between. This CDR3 contains 15 residues.